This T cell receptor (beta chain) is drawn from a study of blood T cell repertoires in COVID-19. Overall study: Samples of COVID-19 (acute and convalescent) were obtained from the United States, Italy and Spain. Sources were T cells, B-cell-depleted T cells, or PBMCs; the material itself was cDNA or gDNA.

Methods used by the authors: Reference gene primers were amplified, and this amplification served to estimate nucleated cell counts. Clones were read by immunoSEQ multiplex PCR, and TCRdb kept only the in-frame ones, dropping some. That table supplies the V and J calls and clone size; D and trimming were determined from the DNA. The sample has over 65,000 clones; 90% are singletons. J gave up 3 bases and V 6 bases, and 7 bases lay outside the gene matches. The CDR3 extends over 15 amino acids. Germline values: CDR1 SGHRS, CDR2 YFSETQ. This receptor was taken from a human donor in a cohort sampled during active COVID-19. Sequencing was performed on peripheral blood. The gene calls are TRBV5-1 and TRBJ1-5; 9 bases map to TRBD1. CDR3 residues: CASITGTGINQPQHF. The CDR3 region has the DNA TGCGCCAGCATCACCGGGACAGGGATCAATCAGCCCCAGCATTTT.